The clone carrying this TCR beta chain was recorded once. Germline V gene sequence: CDR1 WNHNN, CDR2 SYGVQD (reference sequence). V was pared by 7 bases and J by 11 bases, with 8 bases between. The CDR3 consists of 9 residues. The source of the sample is a study of shared clonotypes between healthy human individuals. The protocol was immunoSEQ multiplex PCR, while the TCRdb copy is restricted to in-frame clones and leaves out a portion. The top ten hold under 0.6% of the sample, which has approximately 1,000,000 clones, around 82% seen once. The sequenced sample was memory CD4+ T cells from PBMCs. Subset: CD45RA-negative fraction. This sequence joins TRBV10-1 and TRBJ2-5, with D unclear. The receptor's source is a young man in good health. Some clones in this sample may be carry-over from other donors' samples. CDR3 sequence: CASTPRQYF. The CDR3 nucleotides read TGCGCCAGCACCCCCCGACAGTACTTC.